This T cell receptor (beta chain) derives from a study of T cells expressing NK-cell markers. In germline, CDR1 is DFQATT, CDR2 SNEGSKA (reference sequence). This CDR3 is 16 amino acids long. No DNA is given; TCRdb re-called the 5' RACE reads and lists each CDR3 protein once. This sample contains roughly 300,000 distinct CDR3 sequences. The TCR comes from a woman aged 18-69 years in good health. This chain links TRBV20-1 with TRBJ1-1; TCRdb's D call of TRBD1 is untestable without DNA. Sequencing input: blood T cells: a sorted CD56 or NKG2C T cell subset, CD4+ or CD8+ T cells, or bulk PBMC T cells (not recorded which). The CDR3 sequence: CSAEGGQGRRNTEAFF.